These T cell receptor beta chains were read from a single sample in a study of CD8 T cells in ankylosing spondylitis. TCRdb re-called the 5' RACE reads with MiXCR, one entry per CDR3 protein. The sample has hundreds of thousands of distinct CDR3 sequences, over 9.5% seen once. Sequenced input: blood, either unsorted or a sorted T cell fraction (not recorded which). The receptors derive from a male donor with ankylosing spondylitis. The CDR3 runs from the conserved cysteine through the conserved F or W. D genes are given only for firm matches. Clone size, where shown, is once, few, many, or a class for clones that have expanded.

v_gene	j_gene	d_gene	len	abundance	CDR3nt	CDR3aa
TRBV6-5	TRBJ1-2	NA	13	NA	TGTGCCAGCAGTTTCGGACGAGGACGTGGCTACACCTTC	CASSFGRGRGYTF
TRBV6-1	TRBJ2-3	NA	14	NA	TGTGCCAGCAGCCCTTACCCTAAGGTGAATACGCAGTATTTT	CASSPYPKVNTQYF
TRBV20-1	TRBJ2-7	NA	15	NA	TGCAGTGCTAGAGCCCCCGGGACCATACCCCACGAGCAGTACTTC	CSARAPGTIPHEQYF
TRBV6-2/TRBV6-3	TRBJ2-1	NA	16	NA	TGTGCCAGCAGTTACTCGAAGGGGGGCGCACCCTATGAGCAGTTCTTC	CASSYSKGGAPYEQFF
TRBV5-1	TRBJ2-7	NA	14	NA	TGCGCCAGCAGCCCGTTGGGGTCCGCCTACGAGCAGTACTTC	CASSPLGSAYEQYF
TRBV11-1	TRBJ2-2	TRBD1	17	few	TGTGCCAGCAGCTTGCTCCCGGGACAGGGAGAGGCCGGGGAGCTGTTTTTT	CASSLLPGQGEAGELFF
TRBV12-3/TRBV12-4	TRBJ1-2	NA	13	many	TGTGCCAGCAGTCTGAGGGGGACCCATGGCTACACCTTC	CASSLRGTHGYTF
TRBV25-1	TRBJ2-7	TRBD2	14	few	TGTGCCAGCAGTGACTTGGGGGGGACCTACGAGCAGTACTTC	CASSDLGGTYEQYF
TRBV29-1	TRBJ2-3	NA	10	many	TGCAGCGTTGCCACAGATACGCAGTATTTT	CSVATDTQYF
TRBV6-5	TRBJ1-5	TRBD1	15	NA	TGTGCCAGCAGTTACGCGGACAGGTACAATCAGCCCCAGCATTTT	CASSYADRYNQPQHF
TRBV7-6	TRBJ2-7	TRBD2	15	NA	TGTGCCAGCAGCTTAACCCGGGAGGACTCCTACGAGCAGTACTTC	CASSLTREDSYEQYF
TRBV20-1	TRBJ1-2	NA	13	few	TGCAGTGCTAGAGTGCCAGACGACTATGGCTACACCTTC	CSARVPDDYGYTF
TRBV12-3/TRBV12-4	TRBJ1-1	NA	12	NA	TGTGCCAGCAGTTTGTTTCTCAAGGGAGCTTTCTTT	CASSLFLKGAFF
TRBV7-6	TRBJ2-7	NA	13	many	TGTGCCAGCAGCTTGGGGTCCCACTACGAGCAGTACTTC	CASSLGSHYEQYF
TRBV29-1	TRBJ2-3	NA	13	many	TGCAGCGTTAGGGGCAGGGTCACAGATACGCAGTATTTT	CSVRGRVTDTQYF
TRBV7-2	TRBJ1-1	NA	13	NA	TGTGCCAGCAGCCGCCCCTTGGGTAATGAAGCTTTCTTT	CASSRPLGNEAFF
TRBV7-3	TRBJ1-1	TRBD1	15	few	TGTGCCAGCGCCCAACAGGGGCGGCGGAACACTGAAGCTTTCTTT	CASAQQGRRNTEAFF
TRBV7-9	TRBJ1-5	NA	14	NA	TGTGCCAGCAGCCTCGGGGAGCTCACAGATACGCAGCATTTT	CASSLGELTDTQHF
TRBV29-1	TRBJ1-5	NA	12	many	TGCAGCGTCCAGGGGAGCAATCAGCCCCAGCATTTT	CSVQGSNQPQHF
TRBV7-2	TRBJ2-2	NA	13	NA	TGTGCCAGCAGCGCCCAGGGCCACGGGGAGCTGTTTTTT	CASSAQGHGELFF
TRBV20-1	TRBJ2-3	NA	15	many	TGCAGTGCTAGAGATGTCCAGCGGCCCACAGATACGCAGTATTTT	CSARDVQRPTDTQYF
TRBV7-2	TRBJ1-4	NA	16	many	TGTGCCAGCAGCTTAGGGCAGGCCTTGGCTAATGAAAAACTGTTTTTT	CASSLGQALANEKLFF
TRBV29-1	TRBJ1-2	NA	12	NA	TGCAGCGTTGGAGGCGGACCGATCGGCTACACCTTC	CSVGGGPIGYTF
TRBV6-4	TRBJ2-3	NA	16	few	TGTGCCAGCAGTCGTGACATGGGAGGTGGGACAGATACGCAGTATTTT	CASSRDMGGGTDTQYF
TRBV20-1	TRBJ1-1	TRBD1	15	many	TGCAGTGCTAGGAGACAGGGGGCGTGGGACACTGAAGCTTTCTTT	CSARRQGAWDTEAFF
TRBV7-3	TRBJ2-1	TRBD2	16	few	TGTGCCAGCAGCCTAATAGCGGGGGGGAACTACAATGAGCAGTTCTTC	CASSLIAGGNYNEQFF
TRBV30	TRBJ2-1	NA	14	few	TGTGCCTGGAGGTTAACAGCTTCCTACAATGAGCAGTTCTTC	CAWRLTASYNEQFF
TRBV5-1	TRBJ2-5	TRBD2	14	many	TGCGCCAGCAGCCACGGGACTAAACAAGAGACCCAGTACTTC	CASSHGTKQETQYF
TRBV5-1	TRBJ2-3	TRBD1	17	NA	TGCGCCAGCAGCTTGGACGCGCGACAGGGGACCACAGATACGCAGTATTTT	CASSLDARQGTTDTQYF
TRBV29-1	TRBJ2-5	NA	13	few	TGCAGCGTTGAGGGGGAAACGGGCGAGACCCAGTACTTC	CSVEGETGETQYF
TRBV4-3	TRBJ1-5	NA	13	many	TGCGCCAGCAGCCAAGAGAGAGTTCAGCCCCAGCATTTT	CASSQERVQPQHF
TRBV18	TRBJ2-3	TRBD2	18	NA	TGTGCCAGCTCACCGCGGCTAGCGGGAGCCCGATACACAGATACGCAGTATTTT	CASSPRLAGARYTDTQYF
TRBV5-1	TRBJ2-2	NA	15	few	TGCGCCAGCAGCATCCCGGCCGGGAACACCGGGGAGCTGTTTTTT	CASSIPAGNTGELFF
TRBV12-3/TRBV12-4	TRBJ2-7	NA	15	many	TGTGCCAGCAGCTCAGGGATTACTAGCTCCTACGAGCAGTACTTC	CASSSGITSSYEQYF
TRBV12-3/TRBV12-4	TRBJ2-3	TRBD1	14	few	TGTGCCAGCAGTTCCTGGGACAGGGAGGATACGCAGTATTTT	CASSSWDREDTQYF
TRBV7-8	TRBJ2-2	NA	14	NA	TGTGCCAGCAGCATCCAACAGGGCTTCGGGGAGCTGTTTTTT	CASSIQQGFGELFF
TRBV12-3/TRBV12-4	TRBJ2-3	NA	15	NA	TGTGCCAGCAGTCCAAGGGGAGCCACAGCAAGTACGCAGTATTTT	CASSPRGATASTQYF
TRBV6-1	TRBJ2-7	TRBD1	16	NA	TGTGCCAGCAGTCCCCCCCGGACAGGGAAAACCTACGAGCAGTACTTC	CASSPPRTGKTYEQYF
TRBV6-2/TRBV6-3	TRBJ1-5	NA	14	few	TGTGCCAGCAGTTACCGAGGAGGGTATCAGCCCCAGCATTTT	CASSYRGGYQPQHF
TRBV5-1	TRBJ2-1	NA	16	few	TGCGCCAGCAGCCACGCCTCGGGGGAACCCTACAATGAGCAGTTCTTC	CASSHASGEPYNEQFF
TRBV12-3/TRBV12-4	TRBJ1-2	NA	12	many	TGTGCCAGCAGTCTCAACAGGGTTGGCTACACCTTC	CASSLNRVGYTF
TRBV10-3	TRBJ2-2	TRBD2	14	few	TGTGCCATCGGCGGGAGGGGGGACACCGGGGAGCTGTTTTTT	CAIGGRGDTGELFF
TRBV7-2	TRBJ2-5	TRBD2	16	few	TGTGCCAGCAGCTCGGGACTAGCGGGATTCGGGGAGACCCAGTACTTC	CASSSGLAGFGETQYF
TRBV28	TRBJ1-5	TRBD1	16	NA	TGTGCCAGCAGTTCCCGGGACAGGGGGCTTTCTCAGCCCCAGCATTTT	CASSSRDRGLSQPQHF